This passage covers 16 T cell receptor beta chains from one sample sequenced in a study of sequential checkpoint blockade in melanoma. Treatment here: randomized to nivolumab then ipilimumab (arm A) or the reverse (arm B). TCRdb's copy holds only in-frame clones and misses some; the assay was immunoSEQ multiplex PCR. In the table there are 20,000 to 25,000 clones, around 80% of which are singletons. The material was CD8+ T cells sorted from blood (inferred from file names), obtained from a patient given nivolumab and ipilimumab in sequence. Source of these receptors: a human donor with melanoma.

This clone showed up just a few times. The chain joins TRBV5-1 to TRBJ1-3; TRBD1 is a possible D gene (5 bases). Germline assignment: CDR1 SGHRS and CDR2 YFSETQ. CDR3 length: 15 amino acids. V lost 0 bases and J lost 0, with 7 bases in between. The DNA for the CDR3 is TGCGCCAGCAGCTTGGAAGGGGTCTCTGGAAACACCATATATTTT. It translates to CASSLEGVSGNTIYF.

V gene TRBV19 combines with J gene TRBJ2-7, with unresolved D. The CDR3 has 14 amino acids. The germline V gene encodes CDR1 LNHDA and CDR2 SQIVND (reference sequence). With 8 bases removed from V and 2 bases from J, the gap between germline ends came to 16 bases. This CDR3 is CASGTSSGTYEQYF. The CDR3 nucleotides are TGTGCCAGTGGTACCTCCTCAGGCACCTACGAGCAGTACTTC. The full variable domain, its missing parts supplied by reference TRBV19 and TRBJ2-7, is DGGITQSPKYLFRKEGQNVTLSCEQNLNHDAMYWYRQDPGQGLRLIYYSQIVNDFQKGDIAEGYSVSREKKESFPLTVTSAQKNPTAFYLCASGTSSGTYEQYFGPGTRLTVT.

The V call is TRBV28, the J call TRBJ1-2; D possibly corresponds to TRBD1 (5 bases). Germline V gene sequence: CDR1 MDHEN, CDR2 SYDVKM. Trimming shortened V by 6 bases and J by 3 bases, and 14 bases separated the two germline ends. There are 14 residues in the CDR3. CDR3 in amino acids: CASSPRRGYYGYTF. DNA of the CDR3: TGTGCCAGCAGCCCCAGGAGGGGTTACTATGGCTACACCTTC.

This clone was seen more than once but under ten times. The chain employs TRBV6-5 and TRBJ2-5, with TRBD1 matching 10 bases. The CDR3 runs to 14 residues. Per the germline V gene, CDR1 is MNHEY and CDR2 is SVGAGI. The ends lost 5 bases at V and 4 bases at J; junction bases unmatched: 4. The CDR3 DNA reads TGTGCCAGCAGTATTAGACAGGGGGCAGAGACCCAGTACTTC. Translated: CASSIRQGAETQYF.

V gene TRBV5-3 combines with J gene TRBJ1-3; D perhaps matches TRBD1 (6 bases). TRBV5-3 is recorded as an ORF, its role being uncertain. The V and J ends lost 2 bases and 0 bases respectively, with 21 bases between them. The CDR3 has 19 residues. The CDR3 sequence is CARSFGLYGQQRSGNTIYF. In DNA, the CDR3 is TGTGCCAGAAGCTTTGGACTTTACGGACAGCAACGCTCTGGAAACACCATATATTTT.

The chain carries TRBV6-5 and TRBJ1-3; D unresolved. V gave up 0 bases and J gave up 1 base, with 7 bases separating them. There are 15 residues in the CDR3. CDR1 and CDR2 (germline): MNHEY, SVGAGI. The CDR3 region has the DNA TGTGCCAGCAGTTACTCGCGGGAATCTGGAAACACCATATATTTT. Translated: CASSYSRESGNTIYF.

In the case of this clone: A read error may produce the germline difference seen at one junction end. The V and J genes are TRBV7-8 and TRBJ2-1, with 8 positions matching TRBD2. Germline lookup yields CDR1 SGHVS and CDR2 FQNEAQ. The CDR3 has 16 amino acids. The CDR3 protein is CASSLAAGGPYDEQFF. Written as DNA, the CDR3 is TGTGCCAGCAGCTTAGCGGCGGGAGGACCCTACGATGAGCAGTTCTTC.

The gene calls are TRBV4-2 and TRBJ2-3; TRBD2 agrees at 13 bases. V trimming: 7 bases; J trimming: 4 bases; junction bases outside the gene matches: 11. Germline V gene lookup returns CDR1 LGHNA and CDR2 YNFKEQ. This CDR3 is built from 17 residues. The CDR3 loop is CASTRTGTSGMADTQYF. CDR3 in DNA: TGTGCCAGCACCCGAACCGGGACTAGCGGGATGGCAGATACGCAGTATTTT.

This chain joins TRBV6-1 and TRBJ2-1, with 9 bases lining up with TRBD2. The junction had 6 bases not matched to a gene; V was cut back by 2 bases and J by 7 bases. The germline V gene encodes CDR1 MNHNS and CDR2 SASEGT. This CDR3 comprises 15 residues. The CDR3 reads CASSERSGRFNEQFF. For the CDR3, the DNA is TGTGCCAGCAGTGAAAGGAGCGGGAGGTTTAATGAGCAGTTCTTC.

V gene TRBV19 combines with J gene TRBJ1-5, with 9 bases fitting TRBD1. With V trimmed by 5 bases and J by 0 bases, 8 bases remained unmatched. The CDR3 is 17 residues long. From germline, CDR1 is LNHDA and CDR2 SQIVND (reference sequence). The CDR3 nucleotides are TGTGCCAGTAGTGTCTCCGGGACAGGGTATAGCAATCAGCCCCAGCATTTT. Protein product: CASSVSGTGYSNQPQHF.

This chain links TRBV7-2 with TRBJ2-5; 9 bases map to TRBD2. This CDR3 comprises 16 residues. The germline CDR1 and CDR2 sequences are SGHTA and FQGNSA. J lost 2 bases, V lost 1 base, and 5 bases had no gene match. CDR3 in DNA: TGTGCCAGCAGCTTAGGATCACTAGCGGGTCAAGAGACCCAGTACTTC. Amino acids: CASSLGSLAGQETQYF.

The chain has TRBV6-6 and TRBJ1-2; D possibly corresponds to TRBD1 (6 bases). The germline V gene encodes CDR1 MNHNY and CDR2 SVGAGI (reference sequence). There are 12 residues in the CDR3. V lost 8 bases to trimming and J lost 2 bases, with 9 bases between them. Here the CDR3 reads CASDTGNYGYTF. In nucleotides, the CDR3 is TGTGCCAGCGATACAGGGAACTATGGCTACACCTTC.

In this sample, this clone turned up a few times. V gene TRBV18 combines with J gene TRBJ2-7; TRBD1 matches at 9 bases. The CDR3 covers 15 residues. Germline trimming cut 4 bases from V and 4 bases from J; bases unmatched to any gene: 8. In germline, CDR1 is KGHSH, CDR2 LQKENI. The CDR3 sequence: CASSQYGTGTYEQYF. The CDR3 region has the DNA TGTGCCAGCTCACAATATGGGACAGGGACTTACGAGCAGTACTTC.

The sample holds one count of this clone. This chain joins TRBV28 and TRBJ2-7; TRBD2 aligns across 10 bases. Germline V gene data show CDR1 as MDHEN and CDR2 as SYDVKM. V was pared by 6 bases and J by 0 bases, with 8 bases of the junction left unmatched. The CDR3 runs 16 residues. CDR3 protein: CASSGTSVQSSYEQYF. The CDR3 region has the DNA TGTGCCAGCAGCGGGACTAGCGTACAGAGCTCCTACGAGCAGTACTTC.

The sample holds one count of this clone. The V call is TRBV11-3, the J call TRBJ1-2, with D unclear. V gave up 3 bases and J gave up 5 bases, with 13 bases separating them. The CDR3 is made up of 14 amino acids. Germline V gene data show CDR1 as SGHNT and CDR2 as YENEEA. The CDR3 protein is CASSFYVEPYGYTF. The CDR3 DNA follows: TGTGCCAGCAGCTTTTACGTGGAGCCTTATGGCTACACCTTC.

This clone was counted a single time. This chain links TRBV2 with TRBJ2-1, with a possible D match to TRBD2 (6 bases). Trimming took off 1 base at V and 2 bases at J, with 12 bases between the two ends. The V gene's germline CDR1 is SNHLY and CDR2 FYNNEI. The CDR3 is made up of 16 amino acids. The DNA of the CDR3 is TGTGCCAGCAGTGAAGAGGACTATAAAGCCTACAATGAGCAGTTCTTC. As protein: CASSEEDYKAYNEQFF.